This record looks at one T cell receptor (beta chain) sequence and its context. Its antigen is unidentified. As handled by the study authors: For papillary thyroid cancer, a distant-metastasis classifier was constructed from CDR3 differences observed across clinicopathological groups. TCRdb used MiXCR to call clones anew from the PCR reads. TCRdb, not the authors, supplied the V and J calls. This sample yields roughly 8,400 clones, of which roughly 31% are seen a single time; approximately 19% belongs to the top ten. With 6 bases clipped from V and 7 bases from J, the junction kept 8 bases outside the gene matches. Germline-derived CDR1 and CDR2 are MDHEN and SYDVKM. CDR3 length: 14 amino acids. Thyroid surgery had not been preceded by any treatment in any patient. This sample was included in a study of metastatic and nonmetastatic thyroid tumors. Looking at the study overall: Peripheral blood and tumor or nodule samples from malignant and benign thyroid patients were compared.

Study results and caveats: A significant increase in TCR beta diversity was reportedly seen in malignant thyroid tumors relative to benign nodules, in blood and tumor.

The chain links TRBV28 to TRBJ2-1, with TRBD2 identical over 8 bases. The TCR originated in a female donor with papillary thyroid cancer or a benign thyroid nodule (not recorded which). Some clones in this sample may be carry-over from other donors' samples. The sample taken for sequencing was tumor tissue. CDR3 sequence: CASSRGLVRNEQFF. The DNA of the CDR3 is TGTGCCAGCAGCCGGGGACTAGTGAGGAATGAGCAGTTCTTC.